The 26 T cell receptor beta chains presented below share a single source sample, sequenced in a study of blood T cell repertoires in COVID-19. Here immunoSEQ multiplex PCR was the method, and the copy in TCRdb shows in-frame clones only, minus some. Of 250,000 to 350,000 clones in the sample, roughly 84% were seen once. Sequenced input: peripheral blood. These receptors came from a human donor with COVID-19, enrolled during active disease. The donor label of this sample is uncertain.

This chain links TRBV28 with TRBJ1-1; 9 nucleotides line up with TRBD1. There are 15 residues in the CDR3. V dropped 8 bases and J dropped 0; count of bases not matched to a gene: 7. The germline CDR1 and CDR2 sequences are MDHEN and SYDVKM. CDR3 DNA: TGTGCCAGCGGGTCTGGGACAGGGTTGAACACTGAAGCTTTCTTT. Its protein product is CASGSGTGLNTEAFF.

V usage is TRBV28 and J usage is TRBJ2-7; no reliable D call. Germline V gene lookup returns CDR1 MDHEN and CDR2 SYDVKM. This CDR3 spans 16 amino acids. CDR3 sequence (DNA): TGTGTCCCAAAGGCCACTGACTGTCGCAAGAGGTACGAGCAGTACTTC. Amino acids: CVPKATDCRKRYEQYF.

J is TRBJ2-5 and V is TRBV5-5; no reliable D call. Germline V lookup: CDR1 SGHKS, CDR2 YYEKEE (reference sequence). The V gene lost 0 bases and the J gene lost 3 bases, with 12 bases spanning the gap. CDR3 length equals 15 residues. The CDR3, as DNA: TGTGCCAGCAGCTTGGCCTCAAGGCTAGAAGAGACCCAGTACTTC. It specifies CASSLASRLEETQYF.

The chain has TRBV2 and TRBJ2-3; 11 nucleotides align to TRBD2. Germline-derived CDR1 and CDR2 are SNHLY and FYNNEI. Trimming removed 3 bases from V and 2 bases from J; junction bases left unmatched: 7. This CDR3 has 17 amino acids. This chain's CDR3 is CASSEGTSGLYTDTQYF. CDR3 DNA sequence: TGTGCCAGCAGTGAGGGGACTAGCGGACTTTACACAGATACGCAGTATTTT.

The chain recombines TRBV30 with TRBJ1-4; D might be TRBD1 (5 bases). The germline CDR1 and CDR2 sequences are GTSNPN and SVGIG (reference sequence). This CDR3 spans 13 amino acids. V lost 4 bases to trimming and J lost 8 bases, with 14 bases between them. The CDR3 protein is CAWNEGGVEKLFF. In nucleotides, the CDR3 is TGTGCCTGGAATGAGGGAGGGGTGGAAAAACTGTTTTTT.

This chain uses TRBV9 with TRBJ1-3, with 10 bases matching TRBD1. Per the germline V gene, CDR1 is SGDLS and CDR2 is YYNGEE. After removal of 3 bases from V and 0 bases from J, the junction contained 12 bases not matched to a gene. CDR3 size: 19 residues. The CDR3 nucleotides read TGTGCCAGCAGCGAGGGGCCGACAGGGGGCCGCTTCTCTGGAAACACCATATATTTT. Translated: CASSEGPTGGRFSGNTIYF.

CDR3 nucleotide sequence: TGTGCCAGCAGGTGGACAGCGCACACTGAAGCTTTCTTT. Protein: CASRWTAHTEAFF. The chain recombines TRBV2 with TRBJ1-1; possible D gene TRBD1, 6 bases. Deletions cut 6 bases from V and 3 bases from J, with 11 bases between. The V gene's germline CDR1 is SNHLY and CDR2 FYNNEI. CDR3 length: 13 residues.

As DNA, the CDR3 is TGTGCCTGCCCGACGACTAGCGGGACCTACGAGCAGTACTTC. Amino acid sequence: CACPTTSGTYEQYF. The V gene is TRBV30, the J gene TRBJ2-7; 11 positions agree with TRBD2. Germline CDR1 is GTSNPN and CDR2 is SVGIG (reference sequence). Trimming took 6 bases from V and 2 from J; bases not matched to a gene: 6. This CDR3 is 14 amino acids long.

V and J are TRBV9 and TRBJ2-2, with D possibly TRBD2 on 6 matching bases. The CDR3 runs 14 residues. V was cut by 6 bases and J by 3 bases, with 12 bases left in between. Looked up from germline, CDR1 is SGDLS and CDR2 is YYNGEE. The CDR3 loop reads CASKREKDTGELFF. The CDR3 region has the DNA TGTGCCAGCAAACGGGAGAAGGACACCGGGGAGCTGTTTTTT.

The chain is built from TRBV15 and TRBJ2-7, with 8 bases matching TRBD1. The CDR3 covers 16 residues. Losses at the gene ends were 2 bases for V and 2 bases for J; bases not matched to a gene: 8. Per germline, CDR1 LNHNV and CDR2 YYDKDF (reference sequence). The CDR3 DNA reads TGTGCCACCAGCAGACCGGACACAGGGGGACCCTACGAGCAGTACTTC. Encoded protein: CATSRPDTGGPYEQYF.

V is TRBV6-5 and J is TRBJ2-7; 10 bases are a match to TRBD2. The length of the CDR3 is 16 residues. With 0 bases clipped from V and 3 bases from J, the junction kept 5 bases outside the gene matches. Germline CDR1 reads MNHEY; CDR2 reads SVGAGI. The CDR3 sequence: CASSYSRVAGGYEQYF. CDR3 DNA sequence: TGTGCCAGCAGTTACTCGAGGGTAGCGGGAGGCTACGAGCAGTACTTC.

V and J are TRBV21-1 and TRBJ2-7; TRBD2 was called by the table and not checked on the DNA. TRBV21-1 is shown as a pseudogene. The CDR3 has 18 amino acids. CDR3 residues: CASSKEEASGGRSGEQYF. The CDR3 DNA reads as TGTGCCAGCAGCAAAGAGGAGGCTAGCGGGGGCCGCTCCGGCGAGCAGTACTTC.

The chain carries TRBV28 and TRBJ2-2, with D possibly matching TRBD1 (6 bases). This CDR3 has 14 amino acids. V lost 7 bases and J 1 base, leaving 10 bases between the germline ends. CDR1 and CDR2 from the germline V gene are MDHEN and SYDVKM. CDR3 sequence reads: CASTRTENTGELFF. In DNA form, the CDR3 reads TGTGCCAGCACCCGGACAGAGAACACCGGGGAGCTGTTTTTT.

The genes are TRBV18 and TRBJ1-2; perhaps TRBD1 as D (5 bases). V dropped 4 bases and J dropped 7 bases, with 13 bases sitting between them. The CDR3 is 13 residues long. CDR1 is KGHSH, CDR2 LQKENI, per germline. CDR3 protein: CASSRAGNSGYTF. CDR3 bases: TGTGCCAGCTCACGAGCAGGGAACAGTGGCTACACCTTC.

The rearrangement links TRBV28 to TRBJ2-1; TRBD2 aligns across 8 bases. Germline lookup yields CDR1 MDHEN and CDR2 SYDVKM. The J segment lost 5 bases and the V segment lost 3 bases, leaving 9 bases of the junction unmatched. CDR3 length: 16 amino acids. The CDR3 spells CASSLLAGGGNNEQFF. The CDR3, as DNA: TGTGCCAGCAGTTTGTTGGCGGGAGGAGGTAACAATGAGCAGTTCTTC.

This clone was counted once. The V call is TRBV29-1, the J call TRBJ1-1; 9 positions agree with TRBD1. Germline V gene sequence: CDR1 SQVTM, CDR2 ANQGSEA. The CDR3 covers 14 residues. The V segment lost 6 bases and the J segment 2 bases; nucleotides outside the gene matches: 7. CDR3 protein: CSVQTGGKNTEAFF. The CDR3 DNA reads as TGCAGCGTCCAGACAGGGGGGAAAAACACTGAAGCTTTCTTT.

J is TRBJ1-2 and V is TRBV30, with 8 bases matching TRBD1. V lost 2 bases and J lost 3; bases outside the gene matches: 5. Germline-derived CDR1 and CDR2 are GTSNPN and SVGIG (reference sequence). This CDR3 contains 14 residues. CDR3 protein: CAWSRTGRDYGYTF. As DNA, the CDR3 is TGTGCCTGGAGTCGGACAGGGAGGGACTATGGCTACACCTTC.

V is TRBV28 and J is TRBJ2-7; possible D gene TRBD1, 5 bases. V was shortened by 5 bases and J by 2 bases, with 10 bases between the two germline ends. Germline CDR1 reads MDHEN; CDR2 reads SYDVKM. The CDR3 totals 13 residues. CDR3 sequence: CASSPQTAYEQYF. CDR3 nucleotides: TGTGCCAGCAGTCCACAGACAGCCTACGAGCAGTACTTC.

The rearrangement uses TRBV6-5 and TRBJ2-3; 9 nucleotides line up with TRBD2. The V gene's germline CDR1 is MNHEY and CDR2 SVGAGI. The trim removed 6 bases at V and 9 bases at J, leaving 10 bases unmatched. There are 14 residues in the CDR3. CDR3 protein: CASRRGGDSPTQYF. The CDR3 DNA is TGTGCCAGCAGACGCGGGGGGGATAGCCCGACGCAGTATTTT.

The chain employs TRBV5-1 and TRBJ1-2; D may be TRBD1 (6 bases). Germline V gene sequence: CDR1 SGHRS, CDR2 YFSETQ. V was trimmed by 1 base and J by 5 bases, leaving 12 bases between them. This CDR3 has 14 residues. CDR3 nucleotide sequence: TGCGCCAGCAGCTTGAACAGGGACCTATATGGCTACACCTTC. Encoded protein: CASSLNRDLYGYTF.

In its sample, this clone was seen once. V usage is TRBV19 and J usage is TRBJ2-5; 7 bases fit TRBD2. Unmatched junction bases numbered 3, after V lost 3 bases and J lost 2 bases. This CDR3 contains 14 residues. Looked up from germline, CDR1 is LNHDA and CDR2 is SQIVND (reference sequence). CDR3: CASSIWEGQETQYF. CDR3 coding DNA: TGTGCCAGTAGTATTTGGGAGGGACAAGAGACCCAGTACTTC.

The V call is TRBV29-1, the J call TRBJ2-1, with 12 bases matching TRBD2. CDR3 length: 15 residues. Germline lookup yields CDR1 SQVTM and CDR2 ANQGSEA. Trimming cost V 4 bases and J 8 bases; bases outside gene matches: 9. CDR3: CSVGAPSGRAYEQFF. For the CDR3, the DNA is TGCAGCGTTGGGGCCCCTAGCGGGAGGGCCTATGAGCAGTTCTTC.

The genes are TRBV5-4 and TRBJ2-1; possibly TRBD2 for D (6 bases). The V and J ends lost 4 bases and 4 bases respectively, with 12 bases between them. This CDR3 is 14 amino acids long. CDR1 is SGHNT and CDR2 is YYREEE in the germline V gene (reference sequence). This CDR3 reads CASSTSREYNEQFF. The CDR3 nucleotides are TGTGCCAGCAGCACATCCCGGGAGTACAATGAGCAGTTCTTC.

This clone was recorded only once. This chain links TRBV6-4 with TRBJ1-2; D gene ambiguous. This CDR3 region has 15 residues. V was pared by 3 bases and J by 1 base, with 12 bases between. In germline, CDR1 is MRHNA, CDR2 SNTAGT. The CDR3 DNA reads TGTGCCAGCAGTGATCCGCGGTTCGTTAACTATGGCTACACCTTC. Protein: CASSDPRFVNYGYTF.

This rearrangement joins TRBV20-1 to TRBJ2-7; D is ambiguous. CDR3 length: 10 amino acids. Germline V lookup: CDR1 DFQATT, CDR2 SNEGSKA (reference sequence). V was clipped by 5 bases and J by 1 base, with 3 bases between them. The CDR3 loop reads CSAYSYEQYF. The CDR3 DNA reads as TGCAGTGCTTATTCCTACGAGCAGTACTTC.

The chain recombines TRBV5-5 with TRBJ1-3, with unresolved D. CDR3 length: 14 residues. V lost 2 bases and J 0 bases, leaving 6 bases between the germline ends. Per germline, CDR1 SGHKS and CDR2 YYEKEE (reference sequence). DNA of the CDR3: TGTGCCAGCAGCTTCGGTAGCTCTGGAAACACCATATATTTT. This codes for CASSFGSSGNTIYF.